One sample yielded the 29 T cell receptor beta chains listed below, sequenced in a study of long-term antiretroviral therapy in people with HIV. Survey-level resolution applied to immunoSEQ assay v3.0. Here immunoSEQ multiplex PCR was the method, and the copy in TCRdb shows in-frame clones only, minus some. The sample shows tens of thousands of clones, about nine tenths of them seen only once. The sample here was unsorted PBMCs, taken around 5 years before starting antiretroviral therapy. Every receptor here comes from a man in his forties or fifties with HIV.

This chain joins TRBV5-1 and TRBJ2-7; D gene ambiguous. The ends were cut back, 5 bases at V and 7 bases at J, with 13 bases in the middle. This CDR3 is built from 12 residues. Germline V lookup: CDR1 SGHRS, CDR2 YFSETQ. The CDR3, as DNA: TGCGCCAGCAGTAAGCCTTCCGGGGAGCAGTACTTC. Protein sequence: CASSKPSGEQYF.

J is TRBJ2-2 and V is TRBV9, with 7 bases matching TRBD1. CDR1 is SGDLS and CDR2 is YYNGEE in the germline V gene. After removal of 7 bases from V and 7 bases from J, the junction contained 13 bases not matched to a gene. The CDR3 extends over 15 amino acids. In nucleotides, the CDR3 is TGTGCCAGCGGCTATACAGGGGTTGTTGTCGGGGAGCTGTTTTTT. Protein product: CASGYTGVVVGELFF.

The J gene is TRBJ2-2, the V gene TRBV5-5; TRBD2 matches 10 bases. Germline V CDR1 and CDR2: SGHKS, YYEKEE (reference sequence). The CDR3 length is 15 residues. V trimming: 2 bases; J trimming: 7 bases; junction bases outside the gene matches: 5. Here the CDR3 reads CASSFSLAGDGELFF. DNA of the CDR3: TGTGCCAGCAGCTTTTCTCTAGCGGGAGACGGGGAGCTGTTTTTT.

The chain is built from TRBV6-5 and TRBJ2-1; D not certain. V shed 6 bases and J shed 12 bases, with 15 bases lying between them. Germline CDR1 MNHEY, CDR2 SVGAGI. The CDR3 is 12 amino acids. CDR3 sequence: CASRPTEGWQFF. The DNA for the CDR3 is TGTGCCAGCAGGCCGACTGAAGGGTGGCAGTTCTTC.

The CDR3 spells CASSLGDTDLYEQYF. CDR3 in DNA: TGCGCCAGCAGCTTGGGGGACACAGACCTCTACGAGCAGTACTTC. The chain links TRBV5-1 to TRBJ2-7, with a weak D call TRBD1 (6 bases). CDR3 size: 15 residues. Germline V gene lookup returns CDR1 SGHRS and CDR2 YFSETQ. V lost 0 bases, J lost 3 bases, and 13 bases lay in between.

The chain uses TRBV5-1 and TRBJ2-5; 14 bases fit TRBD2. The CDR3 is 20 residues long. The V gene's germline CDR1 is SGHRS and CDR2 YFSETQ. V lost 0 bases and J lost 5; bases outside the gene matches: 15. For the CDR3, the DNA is TGCGCCAGCAGCTTGGCCCCGATCGGAAGACTAGCGGGGGGGCAGGAGACCCAGTACTTC. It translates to CASSLAPIGRLAGGQETQYF.

CDR3 DNA: TGTGCCAGCACCCCGACCGTGGCAACTAATGAAAAACTGTTTTTT. Amino acid sequence: CASTPTVATNEKLFF. This chain uses TRBV6-1 with TRBJ1-4; D remains unclear. The germline V gene has CDR1 MNHNS and CDR2 SASEGT. V was clipped by 7 bases and J by 0 bases, with 12 bases between them. This CDR3 contains 15 residues.

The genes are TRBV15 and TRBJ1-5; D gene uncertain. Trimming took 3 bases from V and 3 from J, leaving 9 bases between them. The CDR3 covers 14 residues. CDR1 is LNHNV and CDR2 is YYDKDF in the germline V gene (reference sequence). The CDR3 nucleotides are TGTGCCACCAGCAGCGGAATGGACAATCAGCCCCAGCATTTT. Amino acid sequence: CATSSGMDNQPQHF.

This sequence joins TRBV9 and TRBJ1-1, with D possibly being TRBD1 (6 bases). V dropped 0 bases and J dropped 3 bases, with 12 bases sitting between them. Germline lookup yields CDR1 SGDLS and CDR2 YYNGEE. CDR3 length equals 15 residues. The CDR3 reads CASSVDGRGDTEAFF. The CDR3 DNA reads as TGTGCCAGCAGCGTAGATGGGAGGGGGGACACTGAAGCTTTCTTT.

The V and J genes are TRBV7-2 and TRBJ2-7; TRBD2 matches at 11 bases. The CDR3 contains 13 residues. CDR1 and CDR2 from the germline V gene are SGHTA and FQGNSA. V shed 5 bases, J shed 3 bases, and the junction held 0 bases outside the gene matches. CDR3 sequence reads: CASSGTSGYEQYF. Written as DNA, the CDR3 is TGTGCCAGCAGCGGGACTAGCGGCTACGAGCAGTACTTC.

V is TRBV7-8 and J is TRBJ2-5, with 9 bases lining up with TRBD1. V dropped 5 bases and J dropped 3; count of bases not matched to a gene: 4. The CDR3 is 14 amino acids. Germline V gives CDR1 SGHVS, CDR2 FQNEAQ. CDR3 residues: CASSPRTGEETQYF. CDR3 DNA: TGTGCCAGCAGCCCGAGGACAGGGGAAGAGACCCAGTACTTC.

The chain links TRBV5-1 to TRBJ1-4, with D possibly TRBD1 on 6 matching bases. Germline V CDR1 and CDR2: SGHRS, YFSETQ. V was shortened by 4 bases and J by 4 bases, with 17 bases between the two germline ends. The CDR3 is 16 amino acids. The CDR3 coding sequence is TGCGCCAGCAGCGTTGGAGGGGGTTGGGGTAATGAAAAACTGTTTTTT. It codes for CASSVGGGWGNEKLFF. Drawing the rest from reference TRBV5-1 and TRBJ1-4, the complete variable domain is KAGVTQTPRYLIKTRGQQVTLSCSPISGHRSVSWYQQTPGQGLQFLFEYFSETQRNKGNFPGRFSGRQFSNSRSEMNVSTLELGDSALYLCASSVGGGWGNEKLFFGSGTQLSVL.

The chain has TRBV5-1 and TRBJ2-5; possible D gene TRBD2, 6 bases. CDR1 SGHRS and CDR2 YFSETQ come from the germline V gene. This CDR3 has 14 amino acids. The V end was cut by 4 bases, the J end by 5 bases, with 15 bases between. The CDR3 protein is CASSPGLGGETQYF. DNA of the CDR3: TGCGCCAGCAGCCCCGGACTTGGGGGGGAGACCCAGTACTTC.

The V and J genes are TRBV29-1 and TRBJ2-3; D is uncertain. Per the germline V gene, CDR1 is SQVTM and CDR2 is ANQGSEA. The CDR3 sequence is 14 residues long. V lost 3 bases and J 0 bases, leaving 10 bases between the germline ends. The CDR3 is CSVDALESTDTQYF. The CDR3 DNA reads TGCAGCGTTGATGCTCTGGAAAGCACAGATACGCAGTATTTT.

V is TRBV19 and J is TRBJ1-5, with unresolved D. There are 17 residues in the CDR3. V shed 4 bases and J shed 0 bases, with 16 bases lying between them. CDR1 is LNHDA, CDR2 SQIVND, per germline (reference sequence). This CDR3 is CASSSPGGFYSNQPQHF. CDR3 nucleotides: TGTGCCAGTAGTAGTCCAGGTGGGTTCTATAGCAATCAGCCCCAGCATTTT. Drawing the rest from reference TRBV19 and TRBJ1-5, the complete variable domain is DGGITQSPKYLFRKEGQNVTLSCEQNLNHDAMYWYRQDPGQGLRLIYYSQIVNDFQKGDIAEGYSVSREKKESFPLTVTSAQKNPTAFYLCASSSPGGFYSNQPQHFGDGTRLSIL.

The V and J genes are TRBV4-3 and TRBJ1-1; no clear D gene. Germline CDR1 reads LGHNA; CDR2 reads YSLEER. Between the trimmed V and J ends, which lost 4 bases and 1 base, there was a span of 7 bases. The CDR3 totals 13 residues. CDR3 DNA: TGCGCCAGCAGCCGCGAAGGGAACACTGAAGCTTTCTTT. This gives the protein CASSREGNTEAFF.

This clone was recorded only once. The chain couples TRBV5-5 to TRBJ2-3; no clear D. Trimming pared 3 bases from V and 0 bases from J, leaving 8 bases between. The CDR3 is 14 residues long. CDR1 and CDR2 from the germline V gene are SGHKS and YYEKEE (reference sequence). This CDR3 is CASSSTTSTDTQYF. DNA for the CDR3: TGTGCCAGCAGCTCGACGACTAGCACAGATACGCAGTATTTT.

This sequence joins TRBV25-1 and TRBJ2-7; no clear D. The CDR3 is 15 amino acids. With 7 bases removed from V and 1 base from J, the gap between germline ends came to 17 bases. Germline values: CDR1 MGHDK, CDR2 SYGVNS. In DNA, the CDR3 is TGTGCCAGCATGAATTTTCTTAGATCGTCCTACGAGCAGTACTTC. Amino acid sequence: CASMNFLRSSYEQYF.

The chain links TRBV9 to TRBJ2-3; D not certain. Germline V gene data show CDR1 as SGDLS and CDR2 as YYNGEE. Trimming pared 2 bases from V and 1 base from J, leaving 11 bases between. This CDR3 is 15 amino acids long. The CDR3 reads CASSVGGLGTDTQYF. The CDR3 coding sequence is TGTGCCAGCAGCGTGGGCGGTCTAGGCACAGATACGCAGTATTTT.

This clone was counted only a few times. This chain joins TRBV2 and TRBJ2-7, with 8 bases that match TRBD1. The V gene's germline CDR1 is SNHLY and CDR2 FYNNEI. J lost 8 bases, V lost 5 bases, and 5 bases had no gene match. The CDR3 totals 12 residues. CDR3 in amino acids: CASSRQGSKQYF. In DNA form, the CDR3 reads TGTGCCAGCAGTAGACAGGGGAGTAAGCAGTACTTC.

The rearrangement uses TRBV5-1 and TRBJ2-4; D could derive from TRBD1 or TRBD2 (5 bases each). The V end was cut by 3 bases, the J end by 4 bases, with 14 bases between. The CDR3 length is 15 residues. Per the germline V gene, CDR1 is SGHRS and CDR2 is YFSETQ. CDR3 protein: CASSSDGAVKNIQYF. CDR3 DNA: TGCGCCAGCAGCTCCGACGGGGCTGTTAAAAACATTCAGTACTTC.

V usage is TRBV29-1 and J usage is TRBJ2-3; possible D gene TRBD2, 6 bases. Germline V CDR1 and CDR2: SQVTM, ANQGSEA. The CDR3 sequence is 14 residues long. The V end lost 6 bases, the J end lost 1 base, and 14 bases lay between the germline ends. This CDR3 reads CSVSPGLGTDTQYF. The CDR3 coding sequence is TGCAGCGTCTCGCCGGGACTCGGCACAGATACGCAGTATTTT.

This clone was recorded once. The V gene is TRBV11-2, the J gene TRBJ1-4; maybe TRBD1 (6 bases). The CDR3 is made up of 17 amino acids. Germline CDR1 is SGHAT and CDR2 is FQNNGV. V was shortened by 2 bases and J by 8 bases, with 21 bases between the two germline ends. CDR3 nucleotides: TGTGCCAGCAGCTTACGCCCCGGGGGCAGGAACTCGGAAAAACTGTTTTTT. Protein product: CASSLRPGGRNSEKLFF.

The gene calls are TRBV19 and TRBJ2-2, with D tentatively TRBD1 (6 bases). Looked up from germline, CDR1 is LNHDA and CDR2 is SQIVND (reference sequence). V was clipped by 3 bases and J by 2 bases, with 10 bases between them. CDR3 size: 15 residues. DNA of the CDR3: TGTGCCAGTAGTATCGGACAGTTAAACACCGGGGAGCTGTTTTTT. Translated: CASSIGQLNTGELFF.

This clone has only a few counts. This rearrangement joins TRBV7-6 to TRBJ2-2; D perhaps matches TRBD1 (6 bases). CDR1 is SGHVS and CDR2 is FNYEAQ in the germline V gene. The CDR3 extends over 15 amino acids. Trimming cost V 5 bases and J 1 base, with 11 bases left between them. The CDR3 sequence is CASSPWTENTGELFF. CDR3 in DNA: TGTGCCAGCAGCCCCTGGACAGAGAACACCGGGGAGCTGTTTTTT.

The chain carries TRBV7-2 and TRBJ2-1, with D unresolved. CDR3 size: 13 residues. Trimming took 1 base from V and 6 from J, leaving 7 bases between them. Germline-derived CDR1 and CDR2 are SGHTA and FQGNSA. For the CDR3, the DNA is TGTGCCAGCAGCTTAGAATTCCGCAATGAGCAGTTCTTC. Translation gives CASSLEFRNEQFF.

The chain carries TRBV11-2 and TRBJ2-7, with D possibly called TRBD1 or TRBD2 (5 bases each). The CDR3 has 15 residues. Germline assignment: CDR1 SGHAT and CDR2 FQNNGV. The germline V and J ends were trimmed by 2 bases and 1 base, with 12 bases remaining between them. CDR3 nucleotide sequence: TGTGCCAGCAGCTTATCAGGGACCCCATCCTACGAGCAGTACTTC. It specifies CASSLSGTPSYEQYF.

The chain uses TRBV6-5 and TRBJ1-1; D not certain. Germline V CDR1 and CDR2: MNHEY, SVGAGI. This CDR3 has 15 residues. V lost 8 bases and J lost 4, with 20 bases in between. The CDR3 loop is CASYWLTGRSTEAFF. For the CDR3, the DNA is TGTGCCAGCTATTGGCTTACGGGCAGGAGCACTGAAGCTTTCTTT.

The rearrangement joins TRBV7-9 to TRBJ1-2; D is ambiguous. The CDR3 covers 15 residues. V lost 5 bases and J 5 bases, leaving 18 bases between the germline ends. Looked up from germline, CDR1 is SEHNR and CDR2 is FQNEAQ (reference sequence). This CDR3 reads CASSRTTLSQYGYTF. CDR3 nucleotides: TGTGCCAGCAGCCGTACGACGCTGAGTCAATATGGCTACACCTTC.